This T cell receptor beta chain was sequenced in a study of blood T cell repertoires in COVID-19. The CDR3 is made up of 16 amino acids. Germline V gene sequence: CDR1 MNHEY, CDR2 SVGEGT. After removal of 8 bases from V and 6 bases from J, the junction contained 13 bases not matched to a gene. The assay was immunoSEQ multiplex PCR, and TCRdb's table has in-frame clones only and misses some. Here the sample spans roughly 220,000 clones, less than 90% being singletons. What was sequenced was peripheral blood. The rearrangement joins TRBV6-2 or TRBV6-3 to TRBJ2-3; 11 bases align to TRBD2. The TCR originated in a man aged 25 to 45 with active or convalescent COVID-19. CDR3 residues: CASRPALLAGADTQYF. In DNA form, the CDR3 reads TGTGCCAGCCGCCCAGCCCTACTAGCGGGGGCCGATACGCAGTATTTT.